This entry features one TCR beta chain sequence. This clonotype was seen repeatedly, ten times or more. Its cognate antigen has yet to be identified. No qualities accompany the bases; no much larger clone lies one base away. From the cysteine through the phenylalanine, the CDR3 covers 14 amino acids. Only the CDR3 part of the read is kept: 42 bases, read in frame from the first base. The germline V gene encodes CDR1 MDHEN and CDR2 SYDVKM. V trim: 3 bases; J trim: 8 bases; unmatched bases: 4. The data stem from a study of spatial heterogeneity in lung cancer (dated by TCRdb to 2018 to 2020). Regarding the research as a whole: More beta-chain than alpha-chain transcripts were consistently detected, likely reflecting higher beta-chain transcript abundance. In tumor regions, TCR transcript counts showed a strong correlation with a T cell transcriptional module score from matched bulk RNA-seq. In the raw uncorrected reads, each unique combination of TCR and UMI appeared more than ten times on average. TCR alpha and beta repertoires were quantitatively compared across multiple tumor regions, matched nontumor lung and blood in non-small cell lung cancer. The study linked features of the TCR repertoire to counts of nonsynonymous mutations, which were determined by whole-exome sequencing of tumor tissue. At surgery, some 220 tumor regions, approximately 64 matched nontumor lung samples and 45 to 60 PBMC samples were TCR-sequenced for both alpha and beta chains.

The meaning of the sample's time point label: sample taken at primary tumor resection. The donors were about 71 patients from the lung TRACERx cohort who had early-stage, untreated non-small cell lung cancer. For TCR sequencing, whole RNA was extracted from tumor and nontumor lung tissue, or from cryopreserved PBMC samples, and no cell sorting was done. A patient was chosen for TCR sequencing only when enough RNA was available from at least two tumor regions. Before being selected, tumor and adjacent nontumor lung specimens were reviewed by a lung pathologist. Library construction relied on 5' RACE. Sequencing instrument: NextSeq 500. In the TCR library protocol, a unique molecular identifier was attached to each TCR cDNA molecule so that PCR and sequencing errors could be corrected. Concerning the study's data processing: TCR identification, UMI-based error correction and CDR3 extraction were all carried out with Decombinator tools. Expanded TCRs were defined as those above a frequency of 2 per 1,000, corresponding to the top 1% of the tumor frequency distribution. Expanded tumor TCRs statistically deemed absent (corrected P<0.05) from at least one tumor region were classed as regional, and all other expanded tumor TCRs were classed as ubiquitous. Rényi diversity was computed with the R vegan package after subsampling each repertoire 100 times to 5,000 TCRs. CDR3 similarity networks were built from amino acid triplet string-kernel similarity, connecting CDR3s with pairwise similarity above 0.82. TCRdb reprocessed the public reads (quality trimming at Q25 with fastp, clone calling with MiXCR) and kept in-frame beta chains. Each entry merges the rows of one CDR3 protein and shows their most common DNA and genes. The V and J calls come from TCRdb's annotation, not from the publication. This sample is represented by about 11,000 distinct CDR3 sequences; roughly 7.9% of them were singletons. Jointly, the top ten make up around 22% of the sample.

Study-wide conclusions, independent of this receptor: A correlation was observed between the number of expanded intratumoral alpha and beta TCRs and the tumor nonsynonymous mutation count. TCR-seq was estimated to cover only roughly 7% of tumor T cells for alpha chains and about 13% for beta chains. Confirming at a functional level the hypothesis that regional TCRs recognize regional mutations was considered to require additional single-cell paired TCR alpha and beta sequencing. Counts of ubiquitous and regional expanded TCRs were found to correlate with counts of ubiquitous and regional nonsynonymous mutations, respectively.

This specimen consisted of lung tumor tissue, obtained at surgery. The receptor chain draws on TRBV28 and TRBJ1-4, and TRBD1 matches 9 of the central bases. The TCR originated in a female donor with early-stage non-small cell lung cancer. CDR3 protein: CASSLGTGREKLFF. The base sequence is TGTGCCAGCAGTTTGGGGACAGGGAGGGAAAAACTGTTTTTT.